Listed below are T cell receptor beta chains from one sample, sequenced in a study of regulatory T cells in long-lasting Graves disease. Via MiXCR, TCRdb re-called the multiplex PCR reads, giving one row per CDR3 protein. The table includes over 200,000 distinct CDR3 sequences, around 18% detected once. These records were also assigned to another study, of T cells in Graves' hyperthyroidism and ophthalmopathy.

Material: peripheral blood mononuclear cells (PBMCs), obtained at new diagnosis, from a patient treated with antithyroid drugs. The source of these receptors is a woman aged 25 to 45 with Graves disease. Each CDR3 is given without its conserved first and last residue.

ASSYVSGQGKGGYT TRBV6-5
ASRRLRDTQGKTQY TRBV5-6
ASSPVGSSSYNEQF TRBV9
ASSYRRANEKLF TRBV6-2/TRBV6-3
SASGGTVRGNQPQH TRBV20-1
ASSQRPGGAGSNQPQH TRBV7-6
SALVTYEQY TRBV20-1
ASSPQRGDGTDTQY TRBV18
ASSDQLNYGYT TRBV10-1
ASGQDNQPQH TRBV10-3
ASSPQDRGDYGYT TRBV18
ASSTTDERF TRBV12-3/TRBV12-4
SARDSLSGNTIY TRBV20-1
ASSPHSSGGPDTQY TRBV27
ASGPLGANYGYT TRBV6-1
ASSPLGLAGGARTEQY TRBV18
SASLSDTEAF TRBV20-1
ASSQVPYLNTEAF TRBV5-1
SARGGLNTGELF TRBV20-1
SARGAGNYEQY TRBV20-1
ASSEVPSGGTEQF TRBV10-2
ATTGDEQY TRBV7-9
ASSQGGIYSNQPQH TRBV4-1